The clone carrying this TCR beta chain was seen a handful of times. The entry originates in a study of shared clonotypes between healthy human individuals. Sequencing was performed with immunoSEQ multiplex PCR; in TCRdb, only in-frame clones are kept and a portion is missing. In the table there are approximately 1,000,000 clones, around 78% of which are singletons. Between the trimmed V and J ends, which lost 2 bases and 5 bases, there was a span of 6 bases. Germline V CDR1 and CDR2: GTSNPN, SVGIG (reference sequence). There are 11 residues in the CDR3. The rearrangement uses TRBV30 and TRBJ1-1; no clear D gene. This receptor was identified in a man aged 18 to 29 in good health. Some clones in this sample may be carry-over from other donors' samples. The material sequenced was memory CD4+ T cells from PBMCs. Subset specified: CD45RA-negative fraction. The CDR3 nucleotides read TGTGCCTGGAGTTTCTGGACTGAAGCTTTCTTT. Protein sequence: CAWSFWTEAFF.